Following are 9 T cell receptor beta chains from one sample sequenced in a study of T cells in Graves' hyperthyroidism and ophthalmopathy. Amplified regions were TCR beta CDR3 sequences from RNA transcripts. First-round RT-PCR with HTBI primers amplified the TCR CDR3 region. Each CDR3 protein gets one entry after TCRdb re-called the multiplex PCR reads with MiXCR. In the table there are roughly 700,000 distinct CDR3 sequences, about 35% of which are singletons. What was sequenced was blood. Every receptor here comes from a woman in her thirties or forties with Graves' hyperthyroidism.

The DNA for the CDR3 is TGTGCCATCAGTGACTTTTTGGCGGGTCCCACAGATACGCAGTATTTT. This gives the protein CAISDFLAGPTDTQYF. V gene TRBV10-3 combines with J gene TRBJ2-3, with a weak D call TRBD2 (5 bases). The V gene lost 3 bases and the J gene lost 2 bases, with 15 bases spanning the gap. The CDR3 is 16 residues long. The germline V gene has CDR1 ENHRY and CDR2 SYGVKD.

The chain employs TRBV20-1 and TRBJ1-6; perhaps TRBD1 as D (5 bases). The V end was cut by 4 bases, the J end by 14 bases, with 27 bases between. CDR3 length equals 16 residues. The V gene's germline CDR1 is DFQATT and CDR2 SNEGSKA (reference sequence). CDR3 coding DNA: TGCAGTGCTACTTCCGGGACGCAGTCGCGTAACGGGGCCCTCCACTTT. It encodes CSATSGTQSRNGALHF.

This clonotype was seen only once. A single base separates this from a much larger clone, so it may be a read error. The chain recombines TRBV7-2 with TRBJ1-2, with a tentative D call TRBD1 (5 bases). V lost 3 bases and J lost 10, with 15 bases in between. The CDR3 is made up of 13 amino acids. Germline CDR1 and CDR2: SGHTA and FQGNSA. The CDR3 reads CTSSFGLQGDYTF. The CDR3, as DNA: TGTACCAGCAGCTTCGGGTTGCAGGGTGACTACACCTTC.

On this clonotype itself: The junction shows a germline mismatch at one end, possibly a read error. The gene calls are TRBV29-1 and TRBJ1-4; 11 nucleotides align to TRBD1. Germline loops: CDR1 SQVTM, CDR2 ANQGSEA. The CDR3 consists of 14 residues. CDR3 nucleotides: TGCAGCGTTGAGCGGGGACAGGGGGGCGAAAAGCTGTTTTTT. Its translation: CSVERGQGGEKLFF.

The chain combines TRBV6-1 with TRBJ1-2; D not certain. Per the germline V gene, CDR1 is MNHNS and CDR2 is SASEGT. The CDR3 covers 13 residues. Between the trimmed V and J ends, which lost 3 bases and 4 bases, there was a span of 9 bases. CDR3 amino acids: CASSEDGIYGYTF. As DNA, the CDR3 is TGTGCCAGCAGTGAGGACGGAATCTATGGCTACACCTTC.

The chain carries TRBV9 and TRBJ2-7, with D possibly matching TRBD1 (6 bases). The CDR3 sequence is 14 residues long. Germline V CDR1 and CDR2: SGDLS, YYNGEE. The germline V and J ends were trimmed by 4 bases and 4 bases, with 15 bases remaining between them. The CDR3 DNA reads as TGTGCCAGCAGCACCGGGGACAACTTGTACGAGCAGTACTTC. This translates into CASSTGDNLYEQYF.

This clonotype was recorded many times. V gene TRBV15 combines with J gene TRBJ2-7; no definite D call. CDR1 and CDR2 (germline): LNHNV, YYDKDF (reference sequence). This CDR3 has 14 amino acids. The V gene lost 5 bases and the J gene lost 1 base, with 12 bases spanning the gap. The CDR3 is CATSQEVSSYEQYF. CDR3 sequence (DNA): TGTGCCACCAGCCAAGAAGTCTCTTCCTACGAGCAGTACTTC.

V and J are TRBV12-3 or TRBV12-4 and TRBJ2-7; D unresolved. The CDR3 sequence is 13 residues long. Trimming removed 4 bases at V and 7 bases at J, with 14 bases between. The CDR3 here is CASSYRSVGEQYF. The CDR3 DNA reads as TGTGCCAGCAGTTATCGTTCGGTGGGAGAGCAGTACTTC.

The DNA of the CDR3 is TGTGCCACCAGTGATTTGCGTCCGGGAGGGATCAATGAGCAGTTCTTC. Translation: CATSDLRPGGINEQFF. The chain is built from TRBV24-1 and TRBJ2-1; TRBD2 agrees at 8 bases. The CDR3 runs to 16 residues. CDR1 and CDR2 from the germline V gene are KGHDR and SFDVKD. J gave up 6 bases and V 0 bases, and 6 bases lay outside the gene matches.